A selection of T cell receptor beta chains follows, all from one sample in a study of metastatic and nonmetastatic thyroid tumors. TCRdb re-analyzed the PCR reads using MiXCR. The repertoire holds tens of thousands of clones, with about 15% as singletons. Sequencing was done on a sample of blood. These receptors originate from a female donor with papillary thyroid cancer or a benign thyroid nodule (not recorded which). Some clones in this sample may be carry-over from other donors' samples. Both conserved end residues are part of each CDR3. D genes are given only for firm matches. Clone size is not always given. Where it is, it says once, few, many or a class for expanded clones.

cdr3_nt: TGTGCCAGCTCACCAAGTACGGGTATCTCCTACGAGCAGTACTTC
cdr3_aa: CASSPSTGISYEQYF
clone_size: many
j_call: TRBJ2-7
d_call: -
v_call: TRBV18

cdr3_nt: TGCGCCAGCAGCCAAGCCCGGACTAGCGGGATATTACCCCAGGTAAATGAGCAGTTCTTC
cdr3_aa: CASSQARTSGILPQVNEQFF
clone_size: many
j_call: TRBJ2-1
d_call: TRBD2
v_call: TRBV4-1

cdr3_nt: TGTGCCGGCAGTTTTGACCGACAGGGACGAGGCTACACCTTC
cdr3_aa: CAGSFDRQGRGYTF
clone_size: many
j_call: TRBJ1-2
d_call: TRBD1
v_call: TRBV6-1

cdr3_nt: TGCAGTGCTAGGGGAGGGGAGGGTGACACTGAAGCTTTCTTT
cdr3_aa: CSARGGEGDTEAFF
clone_size: many
j_call: TRBJ1-1
d_call: -
v_call: TRBV20-1

cdr3_nt: TGTGCCAGCAGTTTAAGAGGGGACGCCTACGAGCAGTACTTC
cdr3_aa: CASSLRGDAYEQYF
clone_size: many
j_call: TRBJ2-7
d_call: -
v_call: TRBV27

cdr3_nt: TGTGCCAGCAGTTACTTGGAGGTCCCGAGGGGCTATGGCTACACCTTC
cdr3_aa: CASSYLEVPRGYGYTF
clone_size: -
j_call: TRBJ1-2
d_call: -
v_call: TRBV6-2/TRBV6-3

cdr3_nt: TGTGCCAGCAGCTCCCAGGGGGGAACCGGGGGGACCCAGTACTTC
cdr3_aa: CASSSQGGTGGTQYF
clone_size: -
j_call: TRBJ2-5
d_call: -
v_call: TRBV11-2

cdr3_nt: TGTGCCAGCTCCGGGACTAGCGGTAGCACAGATACGCAGTATTTT
cdr3_aa: CASSGTSGSTDTQYF
clone_size: -
j_call: TRBJ2-3
d_call: TRBD2
v_call: TRBV18

cdr3_nt: TGTGCCAGCAGCTTAATAGCGGGAGGCTCCTACAATGAGCAGTTCTTC
cdr3_aa: CASSLIAGGSYNEQFF
clone_size: many
j_call: TRBJ2-1
d_call: TRBD2
v_call: TRBV7-9

cdr3_nt: TGTGCCAGCAGCTTAGGAGGGGGAAGCGGGAGGGCCCACGAGCAGTACTTC
cdr3_aa: CASSLGGGSGRAHEQYF
clone_size: medium-sized
j_call: TRBJ2-7
d_call: TRBD2
v_call: TRBV7-2

cdr3_nt: TGTGCCAGTAACCCCAGGGGGCTTACAGATACGCAGTATTTT
cdr3_aa: CASNPRGLTDTQYF
clone_size: many
j_call: TRBJ2-3
d_call: TRBD1
v_call: TRBV19

cdr3_nt: TGTGCCAGCAGTCCCATTGGGGGTTTTACTGAAGCTTTCTTT
cdr3_aa: CASSPIGGFTEAFF
clone_size: many
j_call: TRBJ1-1
d_call: -
v_call: TRBV28

cdr3_nt: TGTGCCAGCATTTTCGCCAGGGACCTCTCCTACAATGAGCAGTTCTTC
cdr3_aa: CASIFARDLSYNEQFF
clone_size: many
j_call: TRBJ2-1
d_call: -
v_call: TRBV6-1

cdr3_nt: TGTGCCAGGACACAACCGGAATATGGCTACACCTTC
cdr3_aa: CARTQPEYGYTF
clone_size: many
j_call: TRBJ1-2
d_call: -
v_call: TRBV2

cdr3_nt: TGTGCCAGCAGCTTAGGGAGGGGAGGGGAGACCCAGTACTTC
cdr3_aa: CASSLGRGGETQYF
clone_size: many
j_call: TRBJ2-5
d_call: TRBD2
v_call: TRBV11-3

cdr3_nt: TGTGCCAGCAGTTCCCCTAGCGGGGCCCGGGGGCAGTTCTTC
cdr3_aa: CASSSPSGARGQFF
clone_size: medium-sized
j_call: TRBJ2-1
d_call: TRBD2
v_call: TRBV6-1

cdr3_nt: TGCAGTGCTAGTGGGACAGGGTTCGCAGATACGCAGTATTTT
cdr3_aa: CSASGTGFADTQYF
clone_size: many
j_call: TRBJ2-3
d_call: TRBD1
v_call: TRBV20-1

cdr3_nt: TGTGCCTGGAGTGTACCGGGAACAGGGGGTAATTCACCCCTCCACTTT
cdr3_aa: CAWSVPGTGGNSPLHF
clone_size: -
j_call: TRBJ1-6
d_call: TRBD1
v_call: TRBV30

cdr3_nt: TGTGCCAGCAGCCCTAATTCTCAGAGTTTTGCCTACGAGCAGTACTTC
cdr3_aa: CASSPNSQSFAYEQYF
clone_size: medium-sized
j_call: TRBJ2-7
d_call: -
v_call: TRBV27

cdr3_nt: TGTGCCAGCAGTCACCAGGGGGCGGCGGGAGAGCAGTACTTC
cdr3_aa: CASSHQGAAGEQYF
clone_size: many
j_call: TRBJ2-7
d_call: TRBD1
v_call: TRBV25-1

cdr3_nt: TGTGCCAGCACTCAGGGGGCAGGGACCTTCTATGGCTACACCTTC
cdr3_aa: CASTQGAGTFYGYTF
clone_size: many
j_call: TRBJ1-2
d_call: TRBD1
v_call: TRBV5-6

cdr3_nt: TGTGCCAGCGGGAGACCGGCCGGGGAGCTGTTTTTT
cdr3_aa: CASGRPAGELFF
clone_size: many
j_call: TRBJ2-2
d_call: -
v_call: TRBV6-1

cdr3_nt: TGCGCCAGCAGCTTGGAACAGGGGGCTCGATCGGATACGCAGTATTTT
cdr3_aa: CASSLEQGARSDTQYF
clone_size: once
j_call: TRBJ2-3
d_call: TRBD1
v_call: TRBV5-1